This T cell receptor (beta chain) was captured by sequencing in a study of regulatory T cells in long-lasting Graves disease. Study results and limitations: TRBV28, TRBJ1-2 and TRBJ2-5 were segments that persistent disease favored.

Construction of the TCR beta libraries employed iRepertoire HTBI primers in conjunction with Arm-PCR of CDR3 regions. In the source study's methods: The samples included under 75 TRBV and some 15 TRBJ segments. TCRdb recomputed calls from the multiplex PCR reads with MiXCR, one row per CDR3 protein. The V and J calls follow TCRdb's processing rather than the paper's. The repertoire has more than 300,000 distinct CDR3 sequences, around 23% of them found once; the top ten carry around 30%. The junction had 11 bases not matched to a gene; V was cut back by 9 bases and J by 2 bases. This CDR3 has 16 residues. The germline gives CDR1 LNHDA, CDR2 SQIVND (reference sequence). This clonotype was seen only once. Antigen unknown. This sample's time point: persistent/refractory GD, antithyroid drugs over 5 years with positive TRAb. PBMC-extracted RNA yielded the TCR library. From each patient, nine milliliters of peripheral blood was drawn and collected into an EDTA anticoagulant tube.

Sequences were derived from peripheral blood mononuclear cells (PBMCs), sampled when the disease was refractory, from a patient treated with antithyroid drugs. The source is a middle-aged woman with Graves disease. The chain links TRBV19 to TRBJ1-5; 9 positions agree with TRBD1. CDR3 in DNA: TGTGCCAGCCGAAGGACAGGGGATCACGGCAATCAGCCCCAGCATTTT. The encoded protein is CASRRTGDHGNQPQHF.